Presented here are 5 T cell receptor beta chains from one specimen sequenced in a study of cytomegalovirus exposure and HLA in healthy donors. With 60 Vbeta and 13 Jbeta primers, the PCR was carried out. Clones were read by immunoSEQ multiplex PCR, and TCRdb kept only the in-frame ones, dropping some. The profile shows some 93,000 clones, approximately 64% of them singletons. The material sequenced was PBMCs. Receptors were obtained from a boy between 10 and 17 years old in good health and CMV-seropositive.

This rearrangement joins TRBV19 to TRBJ2-7, with TRBD2 matching over 8 bases. Germline assignment: CDR1 LNHDA and CDR2 SQIVND (reference sequence). The length of the CDR3 is 13 residues. The V gene end was trimmed by 6 bases and the J gene end by 3 bases; junction bases not matched to a gene: 4. As DNA, the CDR3 is TGTGCCAGTAGCAAGAGCGGGGGCTACGAGCAGTACTTC. Protein product: CASSKSGGYEQYF.

The chain uses TRBV30 and TRBJ1-4; no clear D. Trimming left V 0 bases short and J 7 bases short, with 9 bases between. The germline CDR1 and CDR2 sequences are GTSNPN and SVGIG (reference sequence). The CDR3 is 13 amino acids. CDR3 protein: CAWSVFVSEKLFF. CDR3 in DNA: TGTGCCTGGAGTGTATTCGTCTCTGAAAAACTGTTTTTT.

This chain uses TRBV19 with TRBJ2-1; TRBD2 agrees at 8 bases. This CDR3 contains 15 residues. The germline CDR1 and CDR2 sequences are LNHDA and SQIVND (reference sequence). J lost 7 bases, V lost 1 base, and 6 bases had no gene match. The CDR3 DNA sequence: TGTGCCAGTAGTATAGCGGGAGGGCCGGGGAATGAGCAGTTCTTC. This encodes CASSIAGGPGNEQFF.

This chain links TRBV5-4 with TRBJ2-7; D is unclear. The CDR3 sequence is 12 residues long. The V end lost 0 bases, the J end lost 5 bases, and 6 bases lay between the germline ends. Germline assignment: CDR1 SGHNT and CDR2 YYREEE (reference sequence). CDR3 sequence (DNA): TGTGCCAGCAGCTTGGTTGCGCACGAGCAGTACTTC. It yields the protein CASSLVAHEQYF.

The J gene is TRBJ2-3, the V gene TRBV6-1; D might be TRBD2 (6 bases). Trimming pared 3 bases from V and 9 bases from J, leaving 19 bases between. CDR1 is MNHNS, CDR2 SASEGT, per germline. The CDR3 extends over 15 amino acids. This CDR3 reads CASSDGLTLTGTQYF. In DNA, the CDR3 is TGTGCCAGCAGTGACGGACTAACCCTCACTGGGACGCAGTATTTT.